The rows below give T cell receptor beta chains drawn from one sample of a study of cytomegalovirus exposure and HLA in healthy donors. This table comes from immunoSEQ multiplex PCR, and its TCRdb copy is limited to in-frame clones, with some not included. The data show 97,000 or so clones, roughly 87% seen once. What was sequenced was PBMCs. All receptors derive from a man between 18 and 29 years old in good health and CMV-seropositive. CDR3s include the opening cysteine and the closing phenylalanine or tryptophan. A D gene is named only where the DNA matches it firmly. Size values are once, few and many counts, or a class for expanded clones, and some rows have none.

V	length	D	size	J	DNA	CDR3
TRBV6-6	12	.	.	TRBJ2-1	TGTGCCAGCAGTTACCCCCTAAATGAGCAGTTCTTC	CASSYPLNEQFF
TRBV27	15	TRBD1	.	TRBJ1-5	TGTGCCAGCAGTGAGACAGGGCGAGCCAGCCAGCCCCAGCATTTT	CASSETGRASQPQHF
TRBV18	13	TRBD1	.	TRBJ1-1	TGTGCCAGCTCACAGGACAGGGGGACTGAAGCTTTCTTT	CASSQDRGTEAFF
TRBV7-6	17	TRBD2	.	TRBJ2-5	TGTGCCAGCAGCTTAGTGCTAGCGGGGGGCGCCTATGAGACCCAGTACTTC	CASSLVLAGGAYETQYF
TRBV27	14	.	.	TRBJ1-1	TGTGCCAGCAGTTTAACCTTTTCGGGCACTGAAGCTTTCTTT	CASSLTFSGTEAFF
TRBV10-1	15	.	.	TRBJ2-3	TGCGCCAGCAGTGACAGTTTGGGGCACACAGATACGCAGTATTTT	CASSDSLGHTDTQYF
TRBV10-3	14	TRBD2	.	TRBJ2-2	TGTGCCATCAGTGGGGCGGGAGAAACCGGGGAGCTGTTTTTT	CAISGAGETGELFF
TRBV7-3	14	TRBD2	once	TRBJ2-1	TGTGCCAGCAGTCCCAGCGGGGGGAACAATGAGCAGTTCTTC	CASSPSGGNNEQFF
TRBV5-1	14	.	.	TRBJ2-3	TGCGCCAGCAGCTTAAGTCGCTGGACTGATACGCAGTATTTT	CASSLSRWTDTQYF
TRBV29-1	14	TRBD2	.	TRBJ2-7	TGCAGCGTTGATATTAGCGGGAGTGGGTCCGAGCAGTACTTC	CSVDISGSGSEQYF
TRBV5-4	15	.	.	TRBJ2-3	TGTGCCAGCAGCGTAGGGAGACTTAGCCACGATACGCAGTATTTT	CASSVGRLSHDTQYF
TRBV6-5	14	.	.	TRBJ1-4	TGTGCCAGCAGCACAGGGCCAGGGGATGAAAAACTGTTTTTT	CASSTGPGDEKLFF
TRBV28	18	TRBD2	once	TRBJ2-4	TGTGCCAGCAGCTTGGGGACTAGCGGGAGGGTAGCCAAAAACATTCAGTACTTC	CASSLGTSGRVAKNIQYF
TRBV28	15	.	once	TRBJ2-7	TGTGCCAGCGGACCTTGGAGGGGAACGAGTGACGAGCAGTACTTC	CASGPWRGTSDEQYF
TRBV5-1	14	TRBD1	.	TRBJ1-4	TGCGCCAGCAACCCGGGACAGGCTAATGAAAAACTGTTTTTT	CASNPGQANEKLFF
TRBV7-7	19	TRBD1	.	TRBJ1-6	TGTGCCAGCAGCCCCCGTCGGTTTTTTGCAGGGGGCCGCGCCTCACCCCTCCACTTT	CASSPRRFFAGGRASPLHF
TRBV6-5	15	TRBD1	.	TRBJ1-4	TGTGCCAGCAGCGGCCCGGGACAGAATAATGAAAAACTGTTTTTT	CASSGPGQNNEKLFF
TRBV6-5	15	.	once	TRBJ2-3	TGTGCCAGCAGCCAGGTGGGGGCAGGCGCAGATACGCAGTATTTT	CASSQVGAGADTQYF
TRBV7-9	14	TRBD2	.	TRBJ2-7	TGTGCCAGCAGCAAGGGACTAGCGGTATACGAGCAGTACTTC	CASSKGLAVYEQYF
TRBV29-1	14	TRBD2	few	TRBJ2-7	TGCAGCGTTAAACTAGCGGGAGGGGGCCACGAGCAGTACTTC	CSVKLAGGGHEQYF
TRBV7-2	16	TRBD1	.	TRBJ2-7	TGTGCCAGCAGCTCATTTACCGGGACAGGGACCTACGAGCAGTACTTC	CASSSFTGTGTYEQYF
TRBV7-9	13	TRBD1	.	TRBJ2-7	TGTGCCAGCAGCGCCAGGACAGGGTTGGAGCAGTACTTC	CASSARTGLEQYF
TRBV7-2	16	.	.	TRBJ2-3	TGTGCCAGCAGCTTAGTCGCGGGACCAAGCACAGATACGCAGTATTTT	CASSLVAGPSTDTQYF
TRBV5-1	14	.	.	TRBJ1-1	TGCGCCAGCAGCTTGGCGACAGCGAACACTGAAGCTTTCTTT	CASSLATANTEAFF
TRBV10-3	11	.	.	TRBJ1-1	TGTGCCATCAGTTACAAGGAGGAGGCTTTCTTT	CAISYKEEAFF
TRBV7-8	19	.	.	TRBJ2-4	TGTGCCAGCAGCCTAAGACAGGCCACTAACCCACTAGCCAAAAACATTCAGTACTTC	CASSLRQATNPLAKNIQYF
TRBV4-1	15	.	.	TRBJ1-3	TGCGCCAGCAGACCTTTCGGGAGCTCTGGAAACACCATATATTTT	CASRPFGSSGNTIYF
TRBV5-8	13	.	few	TRBJ1-5	TGTGCCAGCAGCTATGCTAACAATCAGCCCCAGCATTTT	CASSYANNQPQHF
TRBV7-9	15	TRBD1	.	TRBJ2-5	TGTGCCAGCAGCTACTGGACAGGAAACCAAGAGACCCAGTACTTC	CASSYWTGNQETQYF
TRBV4-2	14	TRBD1	.	TRBJ2-1	TGTGCCAGCAGCCACCCTGGGACAGGGTCTTTGGAGTTCTTC	CASSHPGTGSLEFF
TRBV4-3	15	.	.	TRBJ1-5	TGCGCCAGCAGCCTCGCATGGGGGGGCAATCAGCCCCAGCATTTT	CASSLAWGGNQPQHF
TRBV18	15	TRBD2	once	TRBJ2-3	TGTGCCAGCTCACTTGGGACTAGCGGGACAGATACGCAGTATTTT	CASSLGTSGTDTQYF
TRBV5-5	17	.	.	TRBJ1-4	TGTGCCAGCAGCTTGACTGCTCGGGGGGCATCTAATGAAAAACTGTTTTTT	CASSLTARGASNEKLFF
TRBV9	19	TRBD2	.	TRBJ2-1	TGTGCCAGCAGCGTAGAACCTAGCGGGAGACTAAAGGGATACAATGAGCAGTTCTTC	CASSVEPSGRLKGYNEQFF
TRBV7-2	15	.	.	TRBJ2-5	TGTGCCAGCAGCTTCGTGACTGGCCAGGGGGAGACCCAGTACTTC	CASSFVTGQGETQYF
TRBV28	19	TRBD2	.	TRBJ2-1	TGTGCCAGCAGTTTCGCCGGGACTAGCGGGAGAGGTTCCTACAATGAGCAGTTCTTC	CASSFAGTSGRGSYNEQFF
TRBV11-3	13	.	.	TRBJ1-1	TGTGCCAGCAGCTTGTACATGAACACTGAAGCTTTCTTT	CASSLYMNTEAFF
TRBV7-3	19	.	.	TRBJ1-4	TGTGCCAGCAGCTTAAAGGGCAGGGGAACCCTATGGTCGAATGAAAAACTGTTTTTT	CASSLKGRGTLWSNEKLFF
TRBV7-9	15	.	.	TRBJ2-1	TGTGCCAGCAGTCTAGGGGGTTCAAGGTACAATGAGCAGTTCTTC	CASSLGGSRYNEQFF
TRBV5-5	17	.	once	TRBJ1-1	TGTGCCAGCAGCTTGGATACAGACCCTCCCCGTAACACTGAAGCTTTCTTT	CASSLDTDPPRNTEAFF
TRBV12-5	14	TRBD1	.	TRBJ1-2	TGTGCTAGTGGTTTGGGACAGGGTGGGGGAGGCTACACCTTC	CASGLGQGGGGYTF
TRBV19	13	.	.	TRBJ1-1	TGTGCCAGTAGTATCAGGTTAACGGGGGTGGCTTTCTTT	CASSIRLTGVAFF
TRBV7-9	14	TRBD1	.	TRBJ2-1	TGTGCCAGCAGCTTTCGACAGGGTGGCGATGAGCAGTTCTTC	CASSFRQGGDEQFF
TRBV2	11	.	.	TRBJ2-1	TGTGCTGGGAGCTCCTACAATGAGCAGTTCTTC	CAGSSYNEQFF